This T cell receptor (beta chain) was sequenced for a study of shared clonotypes between healthy human individuals. Study results and limitations: Estimated richness values were generally larger in naive subsets than in memory subsets. Sampling was confined to blood; repertoires within tissues likely differ.

Details on this clone: Its antigen remains unknown.

The germline V gene encodes CDR1 SGHAT and CDR2 FQNNGV. The length of the CDR3 is 14 residues. V shed 5 bases, J shed 4 bases, and the junction held 4 bases outside the gene matches. The assay was run at deep level. Libraries were prepared by immunoSEQ multiplex PCR; TCRdb keeps only in-frame clonotypes and omits some of them. The profile shows some 2.3 million clones, approximately 93% of them singletons. The chain uses TRBV11-2 and TRBJ2-2, with 7 bases aligning to TRBD1. Material for sequencing was naive CD4+ T cells from PBMCs. The subset is: CD45RA+ positively selected. The receptor comes from a man aged 18 to 29 in good health. Some clones in this sample may be carry-over from other donors' samples. CDR3 residues: CASSLGQTTGELFF. The CDR3 DNA reads as TGTGCCAGCAGCCTGGGACAGACCACCGGGGAGCTGTTTTTT.